This T cell receptor (beta chain) was found in a study of blood T cell repertoires in COVID-19. On the study more broadly: Spain, Italy and the United States supplied samples that represented acute and convalescent COVID-19. From T cells, B-cell-depleted T cells, or PBMCs came the material, which was cDNA or gDNA.

The authors' processing: Amplified reference gene primers provided the basis for estimating nucleated cell counts. Measured with immunoSEQ multiplex PCR; TCRdb has only the in-frame clones, and not every one. That table furnishes V, J and clone size, whereas the DNA furnished D and trimming. This sample yields over 100,000 clones, of which roughly 85% are seen a single time; roughly a tenth belongs to the top ten. This clone appeared a single time. The CDR3 loop spans 12 amino acids. Trimming pared 7 bases from V and 1 base from J, leaving 7 bases between. Germline values: CDR1 MNHEY, CDR2 SVGAGI. The sequence came from an elderly man with acute or convalescent COVID-19. The chain combines TRBV6-5 with TRBJ1-1, with D unresolved. Sequences were obtained from peripheral blood. CDR3 region: CASTEANTEAFF. The CDR3 nucleotides read TGTGCCAGCACGGAGGCGAACACTGAAGCTTTCTTT.